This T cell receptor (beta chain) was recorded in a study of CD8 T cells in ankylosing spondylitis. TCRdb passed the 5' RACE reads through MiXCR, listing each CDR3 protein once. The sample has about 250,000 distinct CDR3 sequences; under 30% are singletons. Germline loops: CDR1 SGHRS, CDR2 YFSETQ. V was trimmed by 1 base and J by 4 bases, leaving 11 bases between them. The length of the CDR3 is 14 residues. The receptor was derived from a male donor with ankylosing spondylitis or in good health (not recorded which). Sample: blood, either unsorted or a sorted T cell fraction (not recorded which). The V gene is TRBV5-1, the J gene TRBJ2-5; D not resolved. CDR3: CASSLTDMRETQYF. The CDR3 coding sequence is TGCGCCAGCAGCTTGACAGACATGCGAGAGACCCAGTACTTC.